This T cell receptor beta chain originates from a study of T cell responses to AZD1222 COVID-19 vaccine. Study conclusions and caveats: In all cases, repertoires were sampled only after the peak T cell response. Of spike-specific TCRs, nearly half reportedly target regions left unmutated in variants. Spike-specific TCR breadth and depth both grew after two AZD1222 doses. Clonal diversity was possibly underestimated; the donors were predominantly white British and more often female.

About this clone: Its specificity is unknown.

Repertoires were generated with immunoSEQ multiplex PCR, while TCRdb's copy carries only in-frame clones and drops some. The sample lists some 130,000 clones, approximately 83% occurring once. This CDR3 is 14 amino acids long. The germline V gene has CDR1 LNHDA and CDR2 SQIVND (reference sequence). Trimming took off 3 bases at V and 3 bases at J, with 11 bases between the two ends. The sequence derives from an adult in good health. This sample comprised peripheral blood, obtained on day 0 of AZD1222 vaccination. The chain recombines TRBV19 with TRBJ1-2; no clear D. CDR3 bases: TGTGCCAGTAGTATCCGAACAACGGACTATGGCTACACCTTC. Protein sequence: CASSIRTTDYGYTF.